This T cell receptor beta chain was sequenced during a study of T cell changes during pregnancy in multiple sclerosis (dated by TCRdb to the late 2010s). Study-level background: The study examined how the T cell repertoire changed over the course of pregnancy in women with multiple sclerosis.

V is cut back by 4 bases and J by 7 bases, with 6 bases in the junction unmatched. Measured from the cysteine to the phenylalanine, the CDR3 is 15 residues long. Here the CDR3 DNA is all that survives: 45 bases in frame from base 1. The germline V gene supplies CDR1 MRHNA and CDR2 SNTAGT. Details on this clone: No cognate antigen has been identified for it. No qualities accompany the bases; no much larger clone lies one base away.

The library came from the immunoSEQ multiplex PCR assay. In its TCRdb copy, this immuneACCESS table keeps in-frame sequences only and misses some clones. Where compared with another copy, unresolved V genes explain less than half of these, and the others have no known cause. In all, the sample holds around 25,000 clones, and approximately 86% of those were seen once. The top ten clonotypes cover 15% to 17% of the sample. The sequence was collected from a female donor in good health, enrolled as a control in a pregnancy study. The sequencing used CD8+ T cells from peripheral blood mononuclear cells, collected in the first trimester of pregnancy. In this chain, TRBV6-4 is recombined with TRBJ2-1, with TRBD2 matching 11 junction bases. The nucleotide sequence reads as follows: TGTGCCAGCAGTGTTGGGACTAGCGGAGGGAATGAGCAGTTCTTC. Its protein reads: CASSVGTSGGNEQFF.